This TCR beta chain was captured in a study of T cell repertoires in cytomegalovirus infection. One entry per CDR3 protein results from TCRdb running MiXCR on the reads. This table holds tens of thousands of distinct CDR3 sequences, about 40% found once. As concerns this clonotype: Its target is not known.

This receptor was obtained from a human donor in good health (CMV status not recorded). Some clones in this sample may be carry-over from other donors' samples. Here the sequenced sample was CD8+ T cells from cultured PBMCs, taken from culture after CMV antigen stimulation.

The CDR3 sequence is CASSSSWDRNTEAFF. The CDR3 region has the DNA TGTGCCAGCAGCTCTAGTTGGGACAGGAACACTGAAGCTTTCTTT. The chain uses TRBV7-2 and TRBJ1-1; 7 bases map to TRBD1. In germline, CDR1 is SGHTA, CDR2 FQGNSA. The CDR3 runs to 15 residues. Trimming cost V 4 bases and J 1 base; bases outside gene matches: 6. The full variable domain, in which reference TRBV7-2 and TRBJ1-1 provide the parts outside the CDR3, is GAGVSQSPSNKVTEKGKDVELRCDPISGHTALYWYRQSLGQGLEFLIYFQGNSAPDKSGLPSDRFSAERTGGSVSTLTIQRTQQEDSAVYLCASSSSWDRNTEAFFGQGTRLTVV.